These 4 T cell receptor beta chains came from one sample sequenced in a study of cytomegalovirus exposure and HLA in healthy donors. Sequencing was performed with immunoSEQ multiplex PCR; in TCRdb, only in-frame clones are kept and a portion is missing. This table has 300,000 to 400,000 clones, roughly 88% appearing once. Sequencing was carried out using PBMCs. The origin of the receptors is a woman aged 18-29 years in good health and CMV-seronegative.

This clone came up once. The J gene is TRBJ1-1, the V gene TRBV2; 8 bases are shared with TRBD1. CDR3 length: 13 residues. Germline CDR1 is SNHLY and CDR2 is FYNNEI. Unmatched junction bases numbered 4, after V lost 4 bases and J lost 6 bases. CDR3 coding DNA: TGTGCCAGCAGTGTCTCAGGGGGCTCTGAAGCTTTCTTT. This gives the protein CASSVSGGSEAFF. The variable domain in full, completed from reference TRBV2 and TRBJ1-1, reads EPEVTQTPSHQVTQMGQEVILRCVPISNHLYFYWYRQILGQKVEFLVSFYNNEISEKSEIFDDQFSVERPDGSNFTLKIRSTKLEDSAMYFCASSVSGGSEAFFGQGTRLTVV.

The chain employs TRBV7-9 and TRBJ2-3, with 13 bases lining up with TRBD2. Germline CDR1 is SEHNR and CDR2 is FQNEAQ (reference sequence). The CDR3 length is 19 residues. The junction had 12 bases not matched to a gene; V was cut back by 2 bases and J by 4 bases. In nucleotides, the CDR3 is TGTGCCAGCAGCTTACAACTAGCGGGGGGGCCCCCAGCCCCAGATACGCAGTATTTT. This sequence encodes CASSLQLAGGPPAPDTQYF.

This chain uses TRBV9 with TRBJ2-2, with 8 bases matching TRBD2. From germline, CDR1 is SGDLS and CDR2 YYNGEE. The CDR3 has 18 residues. After removal of 0 bases from V and 2 bases from J, the junction contained 9 bases not matched to a gene. CDR3 residues: CASSVASSGYLNTGELFF. As DNA, the CDR3 is TGTGCCAGCAGCGTAGCTTCTAGCGGGTACCTAAACACCGGGGAGCTGTTTTTT.

The chain uses TRBV30 and TRBJ2-7; 7 nucleotides match TRBD1. Trimming took 3 bases from V and 4 from J; bases not matched to a gene: 3. This CDR3 has 12 amino acids. Germline CDR1 and CDR2: GTSNPN and SVGIG (reference sequence). The CDR3 bases are TGTGCCTGGAGCAACAGGGGATACGAGCAGTACTTC. Its translation is CAWSNRGYEQYF.